This T cell receptor beta chain derives from a study of T cells in Graves' hyperthyroidism and ophthalmopathy (dated by TCRdb to between 2019 and 2020). General notes on the study: Peripheral blood was collected at initial diagnosis, before any treatment. TCR V-J signatures able to tell the groups apart were searched for in a discovery cohort of approximately 95 patients, of whom 40 to 45 had Graves' ophthalmopathy and 57 had stable Graves' hyperthyroidism. Prospective prediction of ophthalmopathy was tested in an independent validation cohort of approximately 19 hyperthyroidism patients and 17 patients who later progressed to ophthalmopathy. For training and testing, the 100 or so patients in the discovery cohort were randomly divided in a 7:3 ratio. The study also compared thyroid tissue and blood T-cell repertoires from roughly six Graves' hyperthyroidism patients. After blood sampling, hyperthyroidism patients were treated with methimazole at a starting dose of 30 mg daily, and ophthalmopathy patients were treated with high-dose intravenous methylprednisolone. The paper describes TCR Vbeta CDR3 sequencing of fewer than 150 peripheral blood samples, made up of roughly 45 ophthalmopathy patients, roughly 80 hyperthyroidism patients and 17 progressor patients. What the research found in general, with its limitations: A model built on a 13 V-J signature distinguished ophthalmopathy from stable hyperthyroidism, reaching approximately 89% sensitivity and 81.08% specificity in cross-validation and 80%/75% in testing. Most expanded thyroid clonotypes (frequency above 0.001) were also detected in blood, a finding suggesting that blood repertoires may reflect thyroid immune responses. During validation, the model predicted progression to ophthalmopathy a median of around six months ahead of onset, with more than 55% sensitivity and 72.22% specificity. No statistical method was used to set the sample size in advance, and investigators knew the group allocation.

Hyperthyroidism patients were newly diagnosed, had a disease duration of under 2 months, and were aged 18 to 65 years. The study excluded patients with uncontrolled infections, other autoimmune diseases, pregnancy or lactation. Diagnoses were based on clinical symptoms, serum thyroxine and TRAb, thyroid ultrasound and orbital computed tomography. Blood from progressor patients was collected at the time of first diagnosis with hyperthyroidism, before any ophthalmopathy symptoms had appeared. PBMCs were separated from under 12 ml of fresh peripheral blood using Ficoll-Paque density gradient centrifugation. Progressor patients were first diagnosed with Graves' hyperthyroidism and then developed ophthalmopathy during follow-up. Trizol reagent was used to extract total RNA, and RNA quality was then checked on an Agilent 2100 Bioanalyzer. Amplification of TCR beta CDR3 regions was carried out from RNA transcripts. The TCR CDR3 was subjected to a first round of RT-PCR using the HTBI primer set and the Qiagen OneStep RT-PCR kit. Libraries were constructed in a second round of multiplex PCR, after which size selection and purification were performed. Libraries were sequenced paired-end with 100 bp reads on an Illumina HiSeq2000. The authors' analysis ran thus. SOAPnuke was used to process the raw data, removing reads that contained adapters or uncalled bases, had a mean Phred below 15, or lacked an exact match to the constant primer or identifier. COPE v1.2.5 was used to merge the high-quality paired reads, and each unique nucleotide sequence was defined as a clonotype. MiTCR v1.1 was used to align the clonotypes against IMGT TRBV, TRBD and TRBJ reference segments. Analysis was restricted to V-J combinations with a frequency above 0.0001, which covered 99.2% of repertoires. A TCS score was defined as the ratio between F50 (clonal expansion) and ExV (chaos), using BLOSUM62-based TCRdist between CDR3 peptides within each V-J. Welch's t-statistics and random forest reduced roughly 540 V-J features to 10 to 15, which were used in a naive Bayes classifier (R e1071). TCRdb applied fastp at Q25 and MiXCR to the public reads, then kept only in-frame beta chains. Duplicate CDR3 protein sequences are folded into a single record with the most common DNA and genes. The V and J calls follow TCRdb's processing rather than the paper's. This sample has about 270,000 distinct CDR3 sequences in its table, and 25% to 30% of those were observed once. Of the sample, 20% to 30% is held by the ten largest clones.

The CDR3 contains 12 residues, cysteine and phenylalanine counted. Of all the DNA, just the CDR3 is kept, 36 bases in frame from base 1. The germline V gene (reference sequence) gives CDR1 as DFQATT and CDR2 as SNEGSKA. The junction carries 6 bases between V and J, which are trimmed by 5 bases and 1 base respectively. This clonotype was recorded at least ten times. Its specific antigen is unknown. Within one base of it there is no much larger clone, and no base qualities were kept. This receptor chain uses TRBV20-1 and TRBJ1-5; no D gene call is confident. The specimen was blood. The clonotype originates from a man in his forties with Graves' hyperthyroidism that later progressed to Graves' ophthalmopathy. The DNA reads TGCAGTGCTGGGAGGAGCAATCAGCCCCAGCATTTT. Translation gives CSAGRSNQPQHF.